The present TCR beta chain was sequenced within a study of blood T cell repertoires in COVID-19. For the study at large: Donors in the United States, Italy and Spain gave samples during acute or convalescent COVID-19. The cDNA or gDNA used as material had been derived from T cells, B-cell-depleted T cells, or PBMCs.

This clone was recorded only once. Original processing notes: Reference gene primer amplification gave estimated nucleated cell counts. Clones were read by immunoSEQ multiplex PCR, and TCRdb kept only the in-frame ones, dropping some. D and trimming come from the DNA, and the V and J calls and clone size come from that table. The data show under 200,000 clones, with roughly 90% seen just once and 1.5% to 2% held by the top ten. The clonotype was recovered from a man between 18 and 29 years old with active or convalescent COVID-19. Sequenced material: peripheral blood.

CDR3 sequence: CASSPGQGSSSYNSPLHF. Here the CDR3 DNA reads TGTGCCAGTAGTCCGGGACAGGGGAGCAGCTCCTATAATTCACCCCTCCACTTT. The V gene is TRBV19, the J gene TRBJ1-6; TRBD1 matches at 10 bases. The CDR3 runs 18 residues. The junction had 7 bases not matched to a gene; V was cut back by 5 bases and J by 0 bases. The germline V gene has CDR1 LNHDA and CDR2 SQIVND (reference sequence). The variable domain in full, with the rest retrieved from reference TRBV19 and TRBJ1-6, is DGGITQSPKYLFRKEGQNVTLSCEQNLNHDAMYWYRQDPGQGLRLIYYSQIVNDFQKGDIAEGYSVSREKKESFPLTVTSAQKNPTAFYLCASSPGQGSSSYNSPLHFGNGTRLTVT.